In this sample, the clone carrying this T cell receptor beta chain turned up once. The antigen is unknown. The CDR3 extends over 17 amino acids. Germline V gives CDR1 SGDLS, CDR2 YYNGEE. With 4 bases clipped from V and 4 bases from J, the junction kept 8 bases outside the gene matches. TCRdb's table, derived via immunoSEQ multiplex PCR, lists solely in-frame clones and lacks some. Of around 97,000 clones detected, 80% to 90% appear once; the ten largest clones hold 20%. This sample was included in a study of T cell responses to AZD1222 COVID-19 vaccine. Study results and caveats: Within unmutated variant regions lay the reported targets of nearly half of spike-specific TCRs. It was only a handful of AZD1222 recipients who were seropositive at baseline. Possibly, clonal diversity was underestimated; donors were largely white British and included more females. Sampled repertoires all dated from after the peak T cell response.

Source: peripheral blood, taken on day 0 of AZD1222 vaccination. The TCR comes from an adult in good health. V gene TRBV9 combines with J gene TRBJ1-4, with 12 bases lining up with TRBD1. The CDR3 is CASSPPGTGGRNEKLFF. CDR3 in DNA: TGTGCCAGCAGCCCGCCTGGGACAGGGGGCCGTAATGAAAAACTGTTTTTT.